This T cell receptor (beta chain) derives from a study of shared clonotypes between healthy human individuals (dated by TCRdb to about 2020). As for the study more broadly: The cohort included three men and a couple of women between 18 and 49 years of age. Per donor, leukapheresis produced somewhere between about 0.8 and 9 billion PBMCs. To estimate repertoire size and how much clonotypes are shared between individuals, the study performed deep sequencing of blood TCR repertoires from about five healthy adults. Different laboratories and diverse techniques were used to prepare libraries and sequence TCR repertoires, to increase sequencing depth and limit assay-specific biases.

The paper as a whole reports these results and caveats: Only blood was sampled, and tissue TCR repertoires likely differ from those in blood. Pairwise subsampling indicated that sequencing depth was expected to affect the degree of clonotype sharing among donors. The genetic and exposure-history diversity represented was limited by the small number of donors.

Donors were healthy HIV-negative adults with no recently reported acute infections or vaccinations. All donors were Caucasian adults living in Nashville, Tennessee, USA. For unsorted samples, 85 million to 100 million PBMCs were counted, and genomic DNA was extracted using the QIAamp DNA Blood Mini kit. Blood was obtained by leukapheresis, after which PBMCs were separated by Ficoll-Histopaque density gradient centrifugation and cryopreserved in liquid nitrogen vapor phase. Via the germline V gene, CDR1 is KGHSH and CDR2 LQKENI. The junction carries 9 bases between V and J, which are trimmed by 3 bases and 4 bases respectively. The CDR3 runs 13 residues from the cysteine to the phenylalanine. Of the read, only the CDR3 DNA is kept; its 39 bases are in frame from base 1. TCR CDR3 regions were amplified from genomic DNA by multiplex PCR using the deep immunoSEQ assay. Extracted genomic DNA from each cell subset was distributed evenly across all wells of several immunoSEQ 96-well plates, and each plate was treated as a replicate. For unsorted PBMC, 300 to 350 ng genomic DNA, equal to tens of thousands of T cell genomes, was loaded into each replicate PCR. Ten immunoSEQ deep assay plates were used to sequence the unsorted PBMC genomic DNA. Purified libraries were quantified with a Qubit 3.0 fluorometer, sized on a Bioanalyzer 2100, and re-quantified with the KAPA Library Quantification kit. Every immunoSEQ 96-well plate was sequenced on a dedicated single-read 150-cycle Illumina NextSeq 550 flow cell. Processing in the source paper ran as follows. Because the immunoSEQ output held only junctional sequences and lacked quality scores, the filtering could not match the filtering applied to full-length reads. To assign V/J genes and CDR3, sequences were annotated against IMGT germline references using PyIR, a Python wrapper for IgBLAST v1.9. Any read was removed if the V/J assignment was weak (E-value above 1e-6), the CDR3 was missing, or the read contained stop codons, out-of-frame junctions, or ambiguous translated residues. V3J clonotypes were defined as sequences sharing an identical inferred V gene, J gene, and CDR3 amino acid sequence. To compute the percentage overlap between repertoires, the number of shared unique clonotypes was divided by the size of the smaller repertoire. RTK rarefaction, the Chao1 estimator, and Recon v2.1 estimates of unobserved clonotypes were used to assess repertoire richness. This is the immuneACCESS table as TCRdb keeps it, with only in-frame sequences that have V and J called. A part of the clones is gone; compared with another copy, unresolved V genes explain less than half, and the rest is unexplained. V, J and clone size derive from that table, while D and trimming were established from the DNA sequence. The sample records about 470,000 clones, 70% to 80% of which are singletons. Roughly 13% of the sample goes to the ten largest clones.

Remarks on this clone: No antigen is known for it. No much larger clone is present one base from it, and per-base qualities are unavailable.

This TCR was recovered from a woman in her thirties or forties in good health. Some clones in this sample may be carry-over from other donors' samples. The chain was built from TRBV18 and TRBJ1-1; the D segment cannot be called with confidence. The material sequenced was PBMCs. The CDR3 protein: CASSPLTGTEAFF. In nucleotide form, the sequence is TGTGCCAGCTCACCCCTGACGGGCACTGAAGCTTTCTTT.